This T cell receptor (beta chain) was sequenced during a study of blood T cell repertoires in COVID-19. Study-wide context: COVID-19 samples, acute and convalescent, were from the United States, Italy and Spain. PBMCs, B-cell-depleted T cells, or T cells provided the cDNA or gDNA that made up the material.

J gave up 2 bases and V 5 bases, and 6 bases lay outside the gene matches. The CDR3 runs to 16 residues. Per the germline V gene, CDR1 is SGHNT and CDR2 is YENEEA. In the original processing: It was from reference gene primer amplification that nucleated cell counts were estimated. Data came from immunoSEQ multiplex PCR; TCRdb stores just in-frame clones and leaves some out. V, J and clone size were drawn from that table, and D and trimming were deduced from the DNA. The sample yields about 160,000 clones, 92% seen once. Patients at the Seattle site were enrolled during active infection and followed longitudinally.

The sequenced sample was peripheral blood. This chain joins TRBV11-3 and TRBJ2-1; 10 bases map to TRBD2. The receptor comes from a man aged 25 to 40 with COVID-19, enrolled during active disease. CDR3 sequence: CASSISGRRAYNEQFF. The DNA of the CDR3 is TGTGCCAGCAGCATTAGCGGGAGGCGTGCCTACAATGAGCAGTTCTTC.